These 24 T cell receptor beta chains originate from one sample sequenced in a study of blood T cell repertoires in COVID-19. Profiled with immunoSEQ multiplex PCR; TCRdb holds only in-frame clones, not every one. Found here are 180,000 or so clones, roughly nine tenths of them singletons; the top ten hold 0.99%. The sequenced sample consisted of peripheral blood. These receptors originate from a man between 18 and 35 years old with acute or convalescent COVID-19.

This rearrangement joins TRBV11-2 to TRBJ2-7, with TRBD2 matching 9 bases. Germline V CDR1 and CDR2: SGHAT, FQNNGV. There are 14 residues in the CDR3. The ends lost 1 base at V and 3 bases at J; junction bases unmatched: 1. CDR3 residues: CASSLGGGDYEQYV. CDR3 nucleotides: TGTGCCAGCAGCTTAGGCGGGGGGGACTACGAGCAGTACGTC.

This chain uses TRBV5-6 with TRBJ1-3; D unclear. The V end was cut by 0 bases, the J end by 0 bases, with 16 bases between. The CDR3 runs to 18 residues. CDR1 SGHDT and CDR2 YYEEEE come from the germline V gene. CDR3 region: CASSLGSAAGISGNTIYF. The CDR3 DNA is TGTGCCAGCAGCTTGGGTTCGGCGGCGGGAATCTCTGGAAACACCATATATTTT.

V is TRBV4-1 and J is TRBJ1-2; D is possibly TRBD1 (5 bases). V was trimmed by 3 bases and J by 6 bases, leaving 8 bases between them. Per germline, CDR1 MGHRA and CDR2 YSYEKL. This CDR3 is 12 amino acids long. The CDR3 nucleotides are TGCGCCAGCAGCCACAACAGGAATGGCTACACCTTC. Translated, it gives CASSHNRNGYTF.

J is TRBJ1-6 and V is TRBV7-8, with 9 bases fitting TRBD1. CDR3 length: 15 residues. The germline gives CDR1 SGHVS, CDR2 FQNEAQ. The junction had 5 bases not matched to a gene; V was cut back by 4 bases and J by 7 bases. The CDR3 DNA sequence: TGTGCCAGCAGCTCTCCGACAGGGGGAAATTCACCCCTCCACTTT. Its protein product is CASSSPTGGNSPLHF. The variable domain in full, with the rest retrieved from reference TRBV7-8 and TRBJ1-6, is GAGVSQSPRYKVAKRGQDVALRCDPISGHVSLFWYQQALGQGPEFLTYFQNEAQLDKSGLPSDRFFAERPEGSVSTLKIQRTQQEDSAVYLCASSSPTGGNSPLHFGNGTRLTVT.

Note on this clone: Mismatch with germline at one junction end may stem from a read error. The chain carries TRBV30 and TRBJ2-3, with 10 bases identical to TRBD2. This CDR3 spans 14 amino acids. Germline CDR1 and CDR2: GTSNPN and SVGIG (reference sequence). The CDR3 is CALSSGGSTDTQYF. The CDR3 coding sequence is TGTGCCTTGAGTAGCGGGGGGAGCACAGATACGCAGTATTTT.

The chain recombines TRBV12-5 with TRBJ1-2; 8 bases align to TRBD1. CDR3 length equals 16 residues. The V and J ends lost 1 base and 4 bases, in that order; junction bases with no gene match: 8. The germline CDR1 and CDR2 sequences are LGHNT and FRNRAP. As DNA, the CDR3 is TGTGCTAGTGGTTTGGCCTCCAGACAGGGGTCCTATGGCTACACCTTC. Its translation: CASGLASRQGSYGYTF.

A single count supports this clone. The chain joins TRBV9 to TRBJ2-5, with TRBD1 as a possible D gene (6 bases). Germline V gene lookup returns CDR1 SGDLS and CDR2 YYNGEE. The CDR3 has 15 amino acids. With 3 bases removed from V and 2 bases from J, the gap between germline ends came to 14 bases. The CDR3 region has the DNA TGTGCCAGCAGCGCCAAGTCGGGACAACAAGAGACCCAGTACTTC. This codes for CASSAKSGQQETQYF.

There are many counts of this clone. The chain has TRBV30 and TRBJ1-6, with 7 bases lining up with TRBD1. CDR1 and CDR2 from the germline V gene are GTSNPN and SVGIG (reference sequence). V shed 5 bases and J 10 bases; nucleotides not matched to a gene: 14. The CDR3 is 15 residues long. The CDR3 nucleotides read TGTGCCTGGGCTATCAACAGGGGTCTTGGCTCACCCCTCCACTTT. Protein product: CAWAINRGLGSPLHF. Combining the CDR3 with reference TRBV30 and TRBJ1-6 gives the whole variable domain SQTIHQWPATLVQPVGSPLSLECTVEGTSNPNLYWYRQAAGRGLQLLFYSVGIGQISSEVPQNLSASRPQDRQFILSSKKLLLSDSGFYLCAWAINRGLGSPLHFGNGTRLTVT.

This rearrangement joins TRBV5-3 to TRBJ1-2; D is unresolved. Being an ORF, TRBV5-3 has a function that is uncertain. CDR3 size: 12 residues. The V and J ends lost 4 bases and 8 bases respectively, with 12 bases between them. CDR3 loop: CARSPGGTGYTF. For the CDR3, the DNA is TGTGCCAGAAGCCCTGGCGGTACGGGCTACACCTTC.

The chain couples TRBV15 to TRBJ1-2, with no clear D. CDR1 is LNHNV and CDR2 is YYDKDF in the germline V gene (reference sequence). The germline V and J ends were trimmed by 5 bases and 2 bases, with 24 bases remaining between them. This CDR3 comprises 18 residues. CDR3: CATSPTVGRVGYNYGYTF. In nucleotides, the CDR3 is TGTGCCACCAGCCCAACTGTCGGTCGGGTTGGGTACAACTATGGCTACACCTTC.

This chain joins TRBV30 and TRBJ2-2, with D possibly matching TRBD1 (5 bases). The V end was cut by 3 bases, the J end by 4 bases, with 12 bases between. The CDR3 has 14 residues. Germline V lookup: CDR1 GTSNPN, CDR2 SVGIG (reference sequence). The DNA of the CDR3 is TGTGCCTGGAGGGATCAGGGATTCACCGGGGAGCTGTTTTTT. This codes for CAWRDQGFTGELFF.

The V and J genes are TRBV2 and TRBJ1-2; D gene unclear. The CDR3 is 15 residues long. Germline loops: CDR1 SNHLY, CDR2 FYNNEI. V shed 1 base and J shed 0 bases, with 9 bases lying between them. CDR3 region: CASSEGRGTNYGYTF. CDR3 nucleotide sequence: TGTGCCAGCAGTGAAGGTAGAGGGACTAACTATGGCTACACCTTC.

The CDR3 DNA sequence: TGTGCCAGCAGTCCACCCGGGGAGAGTACGCAGTATTTT. This translates into CASSPPGESTQYF. The chain is built from TRBV6-6 and TRBJ2-3; a possible D gene is TRBD2 (5 bases). The CDR3 has 13 amino acids. CDR1 and CDR2 (germline): MNHNY, SVGAGI (reference sequence). The germline V and J ends were trimmed by 5 bases and 8 bases, with 14 bases remaining between them.

In its sample, this clone was seen once. The chain has TRBV12-5 and TRBJ2-3, with D unclear. The CDR3 is 15 residues long. The V end lost 0 bases, the J end lost 7 bases, and 14 bases lay between the germline ends. Germline V lookup: CDR1 LGHNT, CDR2 FRNRAP. This chain's CDR3 is CASGLVVRPGYTQYF. CDR3 sequence (DNA): TGTGCTAGTGGTTTGGTAGTCCGTCCGGGTTATACGCAGTATTTT.

V is TRBV11-3 and J is TRBJ2-3; D unresolved. This CDR3 is 13 amino acids long. Trimming cost V 2 bases and J 0 bases, with 3 bases left between them. Germline V gene data show CDR1 as SGHNT and CDR2 as YENEEA. CDR3 in DNA: TGTGCCAGCAGCTTACTCAGCACAGATACGCAGTATTTT. Residues: CASSLLSTDTQYF. Filled out from reference TRBV11-3 and TRBJ2-3, the complete variable domain reads EAGVVQSPRYKIIEKKQPVAFWCNPISGHNTLYWYLQNLGQGPELLIRYENEEAVDDSQLPKDRFSAERLKGVDSTLKIQPAELGDSAVYLCASSLLSTDTQYFGPGTRLTVL.

The V and J genes are TRBV6-4 and TRBJ1-5; weak D call: TRBD1 (6 bases). Trimming left V 8 bases short and J 0 bases short, with 17 bases between. The CDR3 consists of 16 residues. Germline V gene sequence: CDR1 MRHNA, CDR2 SNTAGT. CDR3 amino acids: CASPFPGGVSNQPQHF. The CDR3 coding sequence is TGTGCCAGCCCGTTTCCGGGGGGCGTTAGCAATCAGCCCCAGCATTTT.

The chain joins TRBV2 to TRBJ1-2; no firm D call. This CDR3 is built from 15 residues. Germline assignment: CDR1 SNHLY and CDR2 FYNNEI. Trimming pared 2 bases from V and 0 bases from J, leaving 10 bases between. CDR3 DNA sequence: TGTGCCAGCAGTGAAACTTTTACGGCTAACTATGGCTACACCTTC. This gives the protein CASSETFTANYGYTF.

V is TRBV5-1 and J is TRBJ2-1, with 13 bases fitting TRBD2. Per germline, CDR1 SGHRS and CDR2 YFSETQ. The CDR3 consists of 17 residues. With 3 bases clipped from V and 3 bases from J, the junction kept 6 bases outside the gene matches. CDR3 DNA: TGCGCCAGCAGCTCCAAACTAGCGGGGGGGCGCTACAATGAGCAGTTCTTC. It encodes CASSSKLAGGRYNEQFF.

The chain uses TRBV2 and TRBJ2-2, with D tentatively TRBD1 (5 bases). V was trimmed by 8 bases and J by 4 bases, leaving 23 bases between them. Germline loops: CDR1 SNHLY, CDR2 FYNNEI. The CDR3 is 17 residues long. CDR3 sequence (DNA): TGTGCCAGCCTAAAGGGAAAAGGGGCGACGAGCACCGGGGAGCTGTTTTTT. Protein product: CASLKGKGATSTGELFF.

V usage is TRBV6-4 and J usage is TRBJ2-3; 7 nucleotides align to TRBD1. Germline CDR1 reads MRHNA; CDR2 reads SNTAGT. The V and J ends lost 2 bases and 2 bases, in that order; junction bases with no gene match: 4. The CDR3 totals 15 residues. CDR3 sequence (DNA): TGTGCCAGCAGTGACCGACAGGGCCACACAGATACGCAGTATTTT. Encoded protein: CASSDRQGHTDTQYF.

The rearrangement joins TRBV19 to TRBJ2-7, with D unclear. Germline CDR1 is LNHDA and CDR2 is SQIVND (reference sequence). Trimming shortened V by 3 bases and J by 7 bases, and 16 bases separated the two germline ends. CDR3 length equals 14 residues. CDR3 sequence reads: CASSISRGDVEQYF. The CDR3 region has the DNA TGTGCCAGTAGTATTTCCCGCGGCGACGTAGAGCAGTACTTC.

The chain has TRBV9 and TRBJ2-5, with D maybe TRBD1 (5 bases). Germline-derived CDR1 and CDR2 are SGDLS and YYNGEE. Trimming took 0 bases from V and 5 from J, leaving 14 bases between them. The CDR3 is 15 residues long. CDR3 coding DNA: TGTGCCAGCAGCGTAGTGGTAGGGGCTGGGGAGACCCAGTACTTC. Translated, it gives CASSVVVGAGETQYF. The complete variable domain, with remaining parts taken from reference TRBV9 and TRBJ2-5, reads DSGVTQTPKHLITATGQRVTLRCSPRSGDLSVYWYQQSLDQGLQFLIQYYNGEERAKGNILERFSAQQFPDLHSELNLSSLELGDSALYFCASSVVVGAGETQYFGPGTRLLVL.

This sequence joins TRBV18 and TRBJ1-3; TRBD1 matches at 7 bases. The CDR3 covers 15 residues. Germline loops: CDR1 KGHSH, CDR2 LQKENI. V lost 5 bases, J lost 4 bases, and 8 bases stayed unmatched. CDR3 DNA: TGTGCCAGCTCATCTACAGGGGCCCGCGGAAACACCATATATTTT. It specifies CASSSTGARGNTIYF.

This clone appeared a few times. The gene calls are TRBV29-1 and TRBJ1-2, with 7 bases identical to TRBD1. Looked up from germline, CDR1 is SQVTM and CDR2 is ANQGSEA. Trimming cost V 7 bases and J 1 base; bases outside gene matches: 3. CDR3 size: 12 residues. The CDR3 bases are TGCAGCGGTGGGACAGTTAACTATGGCTACACCTTC. Protein sequence: CSGGTVNYGYTF.